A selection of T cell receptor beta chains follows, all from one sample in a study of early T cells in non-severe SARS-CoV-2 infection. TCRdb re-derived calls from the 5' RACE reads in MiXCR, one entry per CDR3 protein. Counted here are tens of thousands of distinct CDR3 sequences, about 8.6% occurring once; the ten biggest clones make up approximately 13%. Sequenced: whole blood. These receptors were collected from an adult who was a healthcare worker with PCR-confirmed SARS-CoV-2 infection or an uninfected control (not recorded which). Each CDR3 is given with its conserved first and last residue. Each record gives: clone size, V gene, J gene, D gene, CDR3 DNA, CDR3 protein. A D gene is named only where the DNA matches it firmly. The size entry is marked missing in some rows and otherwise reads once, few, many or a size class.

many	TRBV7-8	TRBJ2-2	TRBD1	TGTGCCAGCAGTAGAAACAGGGGAGCCTCCTTACAAACCGGGGAGCTGTTTTTT	CASSRNRGASLQTGELFF
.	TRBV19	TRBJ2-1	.	TGTGCCAGTAGTCTATCGGGCTACAATGAGCAGTTCTTC	CASSLSGYNEQFF
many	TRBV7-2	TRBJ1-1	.	TGTGCCAGCAGCTTAGAGGGACCACTGAACACTGAAGCTTTCTTT	CASSLEGPLNTEAFF
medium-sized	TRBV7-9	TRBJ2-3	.	TGTGCCAGCAGCTTGGTGGGGGATACGCAGTATTTT	CASSLVGDTQYF
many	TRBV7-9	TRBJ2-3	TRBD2	TGTGCCAGCATCGAAAGCGGGGGGCCCACAGATACGCAGTATTTT	CASIESGGPTDTQYF
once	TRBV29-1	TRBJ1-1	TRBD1	TGCAGCGCATACAGGGGGCGGGAGAAAGCTTTCTTT	CSAYRGREKAFF
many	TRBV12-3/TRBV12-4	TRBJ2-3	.	TGTGCCAGCAGTGGGAGTGGGGGTACGCAGTATTTT	CASSGSGGTQYF
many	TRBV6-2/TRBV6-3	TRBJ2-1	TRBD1	TGTGCCAGCAGCTTGGACAGGGTACGGGGTCTCGGGGATGAGCAGTTCTTC	CASSLDRVRGLGDEQFF
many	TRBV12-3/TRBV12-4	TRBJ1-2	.	TGTGCCAGCAGTTCCAGCAACTATGGCTACACCTTC	CASSSSNYGYTF
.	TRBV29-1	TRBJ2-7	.	TGCAGCGTAGGAGGGCGGGGGCAATACGAGCAGTACTTC	CSVGGRGQYEQYF
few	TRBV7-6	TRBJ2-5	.	TGTGCCAGCAGCTTAGGAGTATTCCTTGGGGAGACCCAGTACTTC	CASSLGVFLGETQYF
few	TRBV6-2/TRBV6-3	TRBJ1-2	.	TGTGCCAGCAGTTACAGGAAAAACTATGGCTACACCTTC	CASSYRKNYGYTF
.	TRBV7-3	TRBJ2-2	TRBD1	TGTGCCAGCAGCTTATTTCCCAGGACAGGCATGAACACCGGGGAGCTGTTTTTT	CASSLFPRTGMNTGELFF
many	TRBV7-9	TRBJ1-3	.	TGTGCCAGCAGCTTATCGGGCAGGACCATCTCTGGAAACACCATATATTTT	CASSLSGRTISGNTIYF
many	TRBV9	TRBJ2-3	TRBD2	TGTGCCAGCAGCGTAAGCGGGGGGAGCACAGATACGCAGTATTTT	CASSVSGGSTDTQYF
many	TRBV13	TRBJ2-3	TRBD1	TGTGCCAGCAGCATAAGCGGACAGGGGGTAGATACGCAGTATTTT	CASSISGQGVDTQYF
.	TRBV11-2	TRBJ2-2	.	TGTGCCAGCAGCCGAGACAGGAACACCGGGGACCTGTTTTTT	CASSRDRNTGDLFF
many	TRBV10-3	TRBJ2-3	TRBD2	TGTGCCATCAGTGGGACGACTAGCGGAAACACAGATACGCAGTATTTT	CAISGTTSGNTDTQYF
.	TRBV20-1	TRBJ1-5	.	TGCAGTGCTAGAGATCGGGGAGAGAACAATCAGCCCCAGCATTTT	CSARDRGENNQPQHF
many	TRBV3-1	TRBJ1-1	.	TGTGCCAGCAGTCTAAGTCAGGACACTGAAGCTTTCTTT	CASSLSQDTEAFF
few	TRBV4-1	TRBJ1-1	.	TGCGCCAGCAGCCAAGAAAAGGGGATGAACACTGAAGCTTTCTTT	CASSQEKGMNTEAFF
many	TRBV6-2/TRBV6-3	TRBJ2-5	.	TGTGCCAGCAGTTACCCCCGACTAGGAGGGGAGACCCAGTACTTC	CASSYPRLGGETQYF
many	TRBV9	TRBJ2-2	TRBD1	TGTGCCAGCAGCGTCAGACAGGGAGAGGCCGGGGAGCTGTTTTTT	CASSVRQGEAGELFF
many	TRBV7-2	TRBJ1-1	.	TGTGTCCATAAGCGAATGACGAACACTGAAGCTTTCTTT	CVHKRMTNTEAFF
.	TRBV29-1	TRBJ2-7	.	TGCAGCGTTAGGACCGGCGAGCAGTACTTC	CSVRTGEQYF
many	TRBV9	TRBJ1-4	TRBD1	TGTGCCAGCAGCGCCCAACCGACAGGGGGTGAAAAACTGTTTTTT	CASSAQPTGGEKLFF
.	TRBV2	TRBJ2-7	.	TGTGCCAGTTCACCTGGTGATGAGCAGTACTTC	CASSPGDEQYF
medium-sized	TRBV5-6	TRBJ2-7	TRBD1	TGTGCCAGCAGCTCACCCGGGACAGGGACGTACGAGCAGTACTTC	CASSSPGTGTYEQYF
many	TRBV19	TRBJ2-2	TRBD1	TGTGCCAGTAGTAGGGCAGGGGGCTTCGACACCGGGGAGCTGTTTTTT	CASSRAGGFDTGELFF
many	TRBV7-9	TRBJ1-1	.	TGTGCCAGCAGCTTTGTCCACACTGAAGCTTTCTTT	CASSFVHTEAFF
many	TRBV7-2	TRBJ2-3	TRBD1	TGTGCCAGCAGCTTGTTATTCGGGCAGGGGGTAAACACAGATACGCAGTATTTT	CASSLLFGQGVNTDTQYF
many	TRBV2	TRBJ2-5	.	TGTGCCAGCATAGGGGATTCCGAGACCCAGTACTTC	CASIGDSETQYF